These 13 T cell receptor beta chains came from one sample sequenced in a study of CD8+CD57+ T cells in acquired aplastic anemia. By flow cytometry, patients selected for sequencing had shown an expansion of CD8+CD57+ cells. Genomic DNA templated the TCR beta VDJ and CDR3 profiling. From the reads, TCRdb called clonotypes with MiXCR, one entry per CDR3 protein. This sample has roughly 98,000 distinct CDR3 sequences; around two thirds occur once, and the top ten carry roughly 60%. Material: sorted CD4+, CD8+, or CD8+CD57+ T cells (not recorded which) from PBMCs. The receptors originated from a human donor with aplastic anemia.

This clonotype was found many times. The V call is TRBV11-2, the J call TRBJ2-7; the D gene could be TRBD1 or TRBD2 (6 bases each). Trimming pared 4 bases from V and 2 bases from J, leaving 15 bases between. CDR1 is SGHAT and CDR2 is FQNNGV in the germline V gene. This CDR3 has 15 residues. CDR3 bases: TGTGCCAGCAGCTCCCATGGGGGGCCGGCCTACGAGCAGTACTTC. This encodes CASSSHGGPAYEQYF.

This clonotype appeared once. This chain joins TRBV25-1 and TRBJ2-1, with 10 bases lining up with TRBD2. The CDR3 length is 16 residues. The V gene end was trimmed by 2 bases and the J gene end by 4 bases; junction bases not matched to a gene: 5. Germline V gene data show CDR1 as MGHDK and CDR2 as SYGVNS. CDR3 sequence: CASSELAGANYNEQFF. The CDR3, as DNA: TGTGCCAGCAGTGAACTAGCGGGGGCGAATTACAATGAGCAGTTCTTC. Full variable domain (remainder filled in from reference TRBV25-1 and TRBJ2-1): EADIYQTPRYLVIGTGKKITLECSQTMGHDKMYWYQQDPGMELHLIHYSYGVNSTEKGDLSSESTVSRIRTEHFPLTLESARPSHTSQYLCASSELAGANYNEQFFGPGTRLTVL.

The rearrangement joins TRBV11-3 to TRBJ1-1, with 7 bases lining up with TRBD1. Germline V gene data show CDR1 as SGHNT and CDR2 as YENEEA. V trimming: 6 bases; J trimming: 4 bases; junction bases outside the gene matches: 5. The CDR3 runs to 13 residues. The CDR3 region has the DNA TGTGCCAGCAGGACAGGGATTGGCACTGAAGCTTTCTTT. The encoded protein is CASRTGIGTEAFF.

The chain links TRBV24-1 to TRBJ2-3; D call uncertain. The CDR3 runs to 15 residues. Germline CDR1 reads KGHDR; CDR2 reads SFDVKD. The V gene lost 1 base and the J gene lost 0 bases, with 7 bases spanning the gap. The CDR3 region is CATSDFGASTDTQYF. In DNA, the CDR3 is TGTGCCACCAGTGATTTTGGCGCCAGCACAGATACGCAGTATTTT.

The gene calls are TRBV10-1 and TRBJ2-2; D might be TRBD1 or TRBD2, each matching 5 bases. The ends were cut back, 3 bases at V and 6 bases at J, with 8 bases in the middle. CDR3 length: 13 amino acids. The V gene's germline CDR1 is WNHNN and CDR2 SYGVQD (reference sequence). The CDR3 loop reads CASSDGTAGELFF. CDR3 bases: TGCGCCAGCAGTGATGGGACCGCCGGGGAGCTGTTTTTT.

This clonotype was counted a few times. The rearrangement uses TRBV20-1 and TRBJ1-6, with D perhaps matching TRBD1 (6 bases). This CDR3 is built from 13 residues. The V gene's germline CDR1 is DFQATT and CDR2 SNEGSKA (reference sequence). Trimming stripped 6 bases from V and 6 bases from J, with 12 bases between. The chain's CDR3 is CSAGGLPNSPLHF. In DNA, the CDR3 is TGCAGTGCAGGGGGTCTCCCTAATTCACCCCTCCACTTT.

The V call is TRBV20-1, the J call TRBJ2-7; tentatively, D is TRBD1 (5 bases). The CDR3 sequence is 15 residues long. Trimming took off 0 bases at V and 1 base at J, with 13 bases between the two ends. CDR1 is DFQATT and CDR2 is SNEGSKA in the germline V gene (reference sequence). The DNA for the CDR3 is TGCAGTGCTAGAGATGCCAGGGCCCTATCCTACGAGCAGTACTTC. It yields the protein CSARDARALSYEQYF.

CDR3 sequence (DNA): TGCAGTGCTAGTTATACAGGCACCGGGGAGCTGTTTTTT. Translated: CSASYTGTGELFF. This chain uses TRBV20-1 with TRBJ2-2; weak D call: TRBD1 (5 bases). CDR3 length: 13 amino acids. The germline V and J ends were trimmed by 3 bases and 4 bases, with 9 bases remaining between them. The germline gives CDR1 DFQATT, CDR2 SNEGSKA (reference sequence).

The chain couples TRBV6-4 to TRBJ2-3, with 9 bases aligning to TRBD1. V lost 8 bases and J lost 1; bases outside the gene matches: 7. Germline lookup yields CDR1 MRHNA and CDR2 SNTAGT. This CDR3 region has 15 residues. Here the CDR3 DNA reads TGTGCCAGCTCGCCCGACAGGGGGGGCACAGATACGCAGTATTTT. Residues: CASSPDRGGTDTQYF.

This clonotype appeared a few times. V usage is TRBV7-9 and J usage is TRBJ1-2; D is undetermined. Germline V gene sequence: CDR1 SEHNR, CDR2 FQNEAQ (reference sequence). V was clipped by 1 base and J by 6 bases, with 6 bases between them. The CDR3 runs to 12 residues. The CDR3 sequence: CASSLEVDGYTF. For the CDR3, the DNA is TGTGCCAGCAGCTTAGAGGTAGATGGCTACACCTTC. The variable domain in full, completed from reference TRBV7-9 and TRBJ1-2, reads DTGVSQNPRHKITKRGQNVTFRCDPISEHNRLYWYRQTLGQGPEFLTYFQNEAQLEKSRLLSDRFSAERPKGSFSTLEIQRTEQGDSAMYLCASSLEVDGYTFGSGTRLTVV.

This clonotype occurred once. This CDR3 is CATKAKNTIYF. CDR3 DNA: TGTGCCACCAAGGCAAAAAACACCATATATTTT. The chain links TRBV24-1 to TRBJ1-3, with D unclear. The germline V and J ends were trimmed by 8 bases and 6 bases, with 7 bases remaining between them. CDR1 and CDR2 from the germline V gene are KGHDR and SFDVKD. The CDR3 consists of 11 residues.

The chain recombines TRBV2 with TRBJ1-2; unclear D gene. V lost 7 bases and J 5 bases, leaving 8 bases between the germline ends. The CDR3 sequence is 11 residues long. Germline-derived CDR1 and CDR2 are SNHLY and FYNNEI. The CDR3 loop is CASKQSYGYTF. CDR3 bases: TGTGCCAGCAAACAGTCTTATGGCTACACCTTC.

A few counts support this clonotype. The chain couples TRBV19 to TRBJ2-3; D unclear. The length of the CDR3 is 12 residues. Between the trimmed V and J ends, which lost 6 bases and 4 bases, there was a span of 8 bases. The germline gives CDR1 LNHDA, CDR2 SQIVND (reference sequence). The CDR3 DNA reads TGTGCCAGTAGCACCACCGCAGATACGCAGTATTTT. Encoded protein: CASSTTADTQYF.